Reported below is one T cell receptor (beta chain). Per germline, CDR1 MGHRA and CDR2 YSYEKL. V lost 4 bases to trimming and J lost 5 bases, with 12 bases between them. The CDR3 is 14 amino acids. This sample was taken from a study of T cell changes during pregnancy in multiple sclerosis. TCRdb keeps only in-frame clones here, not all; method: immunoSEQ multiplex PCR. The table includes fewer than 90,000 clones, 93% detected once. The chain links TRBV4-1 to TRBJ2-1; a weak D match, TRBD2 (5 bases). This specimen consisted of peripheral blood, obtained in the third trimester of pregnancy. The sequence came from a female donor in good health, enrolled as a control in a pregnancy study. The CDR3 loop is CASSLLDGDNEQFF. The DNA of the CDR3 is TGCGCCAGCAGCCTCCTCGACGGGGACAATGAGCAGTTCTTC.